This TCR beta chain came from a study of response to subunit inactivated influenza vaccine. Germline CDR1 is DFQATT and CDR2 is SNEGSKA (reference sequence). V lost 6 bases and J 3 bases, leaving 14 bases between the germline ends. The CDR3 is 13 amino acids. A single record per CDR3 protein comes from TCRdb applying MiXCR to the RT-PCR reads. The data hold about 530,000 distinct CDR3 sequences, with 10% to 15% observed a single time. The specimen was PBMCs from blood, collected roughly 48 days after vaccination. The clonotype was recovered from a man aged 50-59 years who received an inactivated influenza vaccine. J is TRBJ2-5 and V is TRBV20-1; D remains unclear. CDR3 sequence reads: CSAPHRGKETQYF. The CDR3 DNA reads TGCAGTGCCCCTCACCGCGGAAAAGAGACCCAGTACTTC.